This T cell receptor beta chain was found in a study of blood T cell repertoires in COVID-19. About the study: Samples of COVID-19 (acute and convalescent) were obtained from the United States, Italy and Spain.

The ends were cut back, 2 bases at V and 3 bases at J, with 17 bases in the middle. The CDR3 has 16 residues. Germline V gene lookup returns CDR1 MNHEY and CDR2 SVGAGI. Method: immunoSEQ multiplex PCR; TCRdb's copy keeps in-frame clones and lacks some. The sample contains fewer than 350,000 clones, 90% of which appear only once. Sequenced: PBMCs or T cells enriched from blood (not recorded which). The V gene is TRBV6-5, the J gene TRBJ2-7; D is perhaps TRBD1 (5 bases). The sequence was collected from a woman under 30 with acute COVID-19. In nucleotides, the CDR3 is TGTGCCAGCAGTTACCAACAGGACCAAGCAGGCTACGAGCAGTACTTC. Its translation is CASSYQQDQAGYEQYF.